This TCR beta chain was retrieved from a study of cytotoxic CD8 clonotypes in ibrutinib-treated CLL. Study in general: Of the patients, over ten were relapsed/refractory, over 14 treatment-naive and 17 IGHV unmutated.

The TCR beta libraries used 2 to 2.5 micrograms of genomic DNA that came from cryopreserved PBMCs. CDR3 length: 13 residues. Germline-derived CDR1 and CDR2 are MGHRA and YSYEKL. After removal of 4 bases from V and 7 bases from J, the junction contained 6 bases not matched to a gene. This clone was seen a single time. Libraries were prepared by immunoSEQ multiplex PCR; TCRdb keeps only in-frame clonotypes and omits some of them. The repertoire holds 150,000 or so clones, with 79% as singletons. The sequence was collected from a human donor with chronic lymphocytic leukemia. The sample in question was PBMCs, obtained after 12 months of ibrutinib treatment. The genes are TRBV4-1 and TRBJ2-7, with TRBD2 matching 8 bases. The CDR3 is CASSLREGHEQYF. The CDR3 DNA is TGCGCCAGCAGCCTCCGGGAGGGGCATGAGCAGTACTTC.